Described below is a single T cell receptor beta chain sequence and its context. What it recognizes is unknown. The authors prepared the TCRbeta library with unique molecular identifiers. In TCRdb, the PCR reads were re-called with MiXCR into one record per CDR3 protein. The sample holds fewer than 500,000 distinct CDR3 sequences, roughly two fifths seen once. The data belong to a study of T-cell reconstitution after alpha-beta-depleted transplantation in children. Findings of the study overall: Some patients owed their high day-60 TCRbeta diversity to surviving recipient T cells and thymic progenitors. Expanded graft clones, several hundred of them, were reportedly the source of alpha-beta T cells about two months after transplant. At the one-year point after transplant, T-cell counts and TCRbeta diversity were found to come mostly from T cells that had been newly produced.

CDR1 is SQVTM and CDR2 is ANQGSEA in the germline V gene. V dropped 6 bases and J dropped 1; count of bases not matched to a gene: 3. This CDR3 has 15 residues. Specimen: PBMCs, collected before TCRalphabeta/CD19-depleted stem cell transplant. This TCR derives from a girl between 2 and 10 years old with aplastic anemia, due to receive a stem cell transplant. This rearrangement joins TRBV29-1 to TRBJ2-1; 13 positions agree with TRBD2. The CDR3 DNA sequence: TGCAGCGTGGGACTAGCGGGAATTTCCTACAATGAGCAGTTCTTC. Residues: CSVGLAGISYNEQFF.